These T cell receptor beta chains were read from a single sample in a study of regulatory T cells in long-lasting Graves disease. TCRdb analysed the multiplex PCR reads with MiXCR anew, one entry per CDR3 protein. In the table there are 420,000 or so distinct CDR3 sequences, 20% to 30% of which are singletons. The sample was peripheral blood mononuclear cells (PBMCs), taken when the disease was refractory, from a patient treated with antithyroid drugs. All receptors derive from a female donor with Graves disease. The CDR3 runs from the conserved cysteine through the conserved F or W. The order of the fields is V gene, CDR3 length, CDR3 protein.

TRBV20-1 15 CSARHGAQGPQPQHF
TRBV6-1 15 CASRKTSGNSYEQYF
TRBV7-2 14 CASSPVTGLREQYF
TRBV27 18 CASSLRVPGSQSNQPQHF
TRBV7-9 15 CASSFWTGGGGGYTF
TRBV2 14 CASSGEGYNSPLHF
TRBV6-1 14 CASSETGGGQPQHF
TRBV18 12 CASSPGIETQYF
TRBV7-9 13 CASSHGLTYEQYF
TRBV2 17 CASSVGQGGSGNQPQHF
TRBV11-2 15 CASSDIREMNTEAFF
TRBV12-3/TRBV12-4 18 CASSSLGAGGALSYEQYF
TRBV18 14 CASSPGGTGSEAFF
TRBV30 13 CAWTHRLSGDQYF
TRBV20-1 16 CSARDRPGGPNQPQHF
TRBV7-8 14 CASSLVTGNTEAFF
TRBV20-1 12 CSARVSGGEQYF
TRBV6-1 17 CASKSTRGGSSTGEQYF
TRBV28 15 CASSSSPLVADTRYF
TRBV5-1 17 CASSLQGLDSDVYGYTF
TRBV28 14 CASSLSGGAGELFF
TRBV7-9 16 CASSLVALAGSDTQYF
TRBV11-2 14 CASSLGQGHEPQHF
TRBV25-1 12 CATRWGNSPLHF
TRBV30 12 CAWSVVGYEQYF
TRBV2 14 CASRERETGETQYF
TRBV5-1 15 CASSLRSRRDTEAFF
TRBV12-3/TRBV12-4 15 CASSLNGAHNSPLHF
TRBV12-5 15 CASGRPDRVSYEQYF
TRBV12-3/TRBV12-4 14 CASGGTSGTDTQYF
TRBV6-5 15 CASSYSKLGAEGYTF
TRBV29-1 14 CSVARGNSGNTIYF
TRBV7-7 13 CASGPRATGELFF
TRBV28 13 CASSFTTNYGYTF
TRBV6-2/TRBV6-3 20 CASSYLETAHSPSGANVLTF
TRBV5-6 16 CASSLDRGLKDTEAFF
TRBV28 11 CASSDAWEQYF
TRBV12-3/TRBV12-4 14 CASTLTSGPYEQYF
TRBV7-2 15 CASSTQGGAVNEQYF
TRBV7-9 13 CASSKSLNTEAFF
TRBV4-1 15 CASSQTRGKTGELFF
TRBV5-6 13 CASSFGPGETQYF
TRBV20-1 16 CSARGTLQATLYEQYF
TRBV12-5 14 CASGRTGGTYEQYF
TRBV7-2 12 CASTLTGRELFF
TRBV28 16 CASSFKLTQLSYEQYF
TRBV14 16 CASSQGRAGGVYGYTF
TRBV7-2 17 CASSPTGASGSGGELFF
TRBV7-9 16 CASSLEGTRPSYEQYF
TRBV20-1 12 CSASPGSYGYTF
TRBV6-5 14 CASSYSTRRHEQFF
TRBV5-1 13 CASRIDSQETQYF
TRBV19 14 CASSIGAINTEAFF
TRBV4-3 14 CASSQGQGSSPLHF